The 9 T cell receptor beta chains below all came from one sample that was sequenced in a study of blood T cell repertoires in COVID-19. Sequencing used immunoSEQ multiplex PCR; TCRdb keeps in-frame clones, though not all of them. The sample has about 110,000 clones; 85% are singletons. Specimen: peripheral blood. The receptors originated from a human donor in a cohort sampled during active COVID-19.

The V gene is TRBV24-1, the J gene TRBJ1-1, with no clear D. The V gene lost 7 bases and the J gene lost 1 base, with 6 bases spanning the gap. The length of the CDR3 is 12 residues. Germline lookup yields CDR1 KGHDR and CDR2 SFDVKD. The CDR3 sequence is CATREGNTEAFF. DNA of the CDR3: TGTGCCACCAGGGAGGGGAACACTGAAGCTTTCTTT.

V and J are TRBV5-1 and TRBJ2-1; no reliable D call. Germline V gene data show CDR1 as SGHRS and CDR2 as YFSETQ. CDR3 length: 14 amino acids. The V and J ends lost 0 bases and 7 bases respectively, with 11 bases between them. The CDR3 spells CASSLGASQNEQFF. The CDR3 DNA is TGCGCCAGCAGCTTGGGGGCCAGCCAAAATGAGCAGTTCTTC.

CDR3 in amino acids: CASSFGGPDQSPLHF. The CDR3 coding sequence is TGTGCCAGCAGTTTCGGGGGACCCGACCAATCACCCCTCCACTTT. The V gene is TRBV6-2 or TRBV6-3, the J gene TRBJ1-6, with a weak D call TRBD1 (5 bases). CDR1 and CDR2 from the germline V gene are MNHEY and SVGEGT. Deletions cut 4 bases from V and 10 bases from J, with 17 bases between. The CDR3 loop spans 15 amino acids.

The chain has TRBV7-2 and TRBJ2-3; 9 bases agree with TRBD2. This CDR3 region has 16 residues. Germline V lookup: CDR1 SGHTA, CDR2 FQGNSA. After removal of 5 bases from V and 3 bases from J, the junction contained 9 bases not matched to a gene. In DNA, the CDR3 is TGTGCCAGCAGCCTAACTAGCGGGTTGGGAACAGATACGCAGTATTTT. Amino acids: CASSLTSGLGTDTQYF.

The J gene is TRBJ2-1, the V gene TRBV30, with 13 bases identical to TRBD2. The germline gives CDR1 GTSNPN, CDR2 SVGIG (reference sequence). Trimming took 3 bases from V and 9 from J; bases not matched to a gene: 5. The CDR3 is made up of 14 amino acids. In DNA, the CDR3 is TGTGCCTGGAGGATCACTAGCGGGGGGGGTGAGCAGTTCTTC. Residues: CAWRITSGGGEQFF.

The chain recombines TRBV7-2 with TRBJ1-6; D may be TRBD1 (5 bases). The CDR3 is made up of 16 amino acids. Germline V lookup: CDR1 SGHTA, CDR2 FQGNSA. V dropped 1 base and J dropped 8 bases, with 15 bases sitting between them. The CDR3, as DNA: TGTGCCAGCAGCTTAGGATGGGGGGTCGGCGATTCACCCCTCCACTTT. Its translation: CASSLGWGVGDSPLHF.

This chain connects TRBV15 to TRBJ1-1, with TRBD1 matching over 8 bases. With 1 base clipped from V and 5 bases from J, the junction kept 3 bases outside the gene matches. The germline V gene encodes CDR1 LNHNV and CDR2 YYDKDF (reference sequence). This CDR3 spans 14 amino acids. CDR3 residues: CATSRAQGATEAFF. Written as DNA, the CDR3 is TGTGCCACCAGCAGAGCGCAGGGGGCTACTGAAGCTTTCTTT.

This clone was detected once. The genes are TRBV12-3 or TRBV12-4 and TRBJ1-2, with D possibly TRBD1 on 5 matching bases. The CDR3 sequence is 13 residues long. V was cut by 6 bases and J by 4 bases, with 12 bases left in between. CDR3 DNA sequence: TGTGCCAGCAGCGCAGGGCCCTCCTATGGCTACACCTTC. It encodes CASSAGPSYGYTF.

The gene calls are TRBV6-5 and TRBJ2-2, with D maybe TRBD1 (6 bases). Germline V gene data show CDR1 as MNHEY and CDR2 as SVGAGI. V was pared by 6 bases and J by 7 bases, with 18 bases between. This CDR3 has 15 residues. CDR3 sequence: CASSLRMDSYGELFF. The CDR3 DNA reads as TGTGCCAGCAGCTTGAGAATGGACAGCTACGGGGAGCTGTTTTTT.